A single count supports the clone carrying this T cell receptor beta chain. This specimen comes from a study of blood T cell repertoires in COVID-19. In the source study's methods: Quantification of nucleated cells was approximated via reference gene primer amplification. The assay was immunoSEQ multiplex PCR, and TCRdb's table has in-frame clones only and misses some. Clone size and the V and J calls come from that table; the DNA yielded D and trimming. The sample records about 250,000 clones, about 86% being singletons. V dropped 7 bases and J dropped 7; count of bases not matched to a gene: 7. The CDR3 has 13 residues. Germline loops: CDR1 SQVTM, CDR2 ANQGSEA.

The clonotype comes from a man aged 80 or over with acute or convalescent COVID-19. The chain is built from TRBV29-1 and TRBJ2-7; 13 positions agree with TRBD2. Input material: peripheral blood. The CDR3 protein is CSARLAGGGEQYF. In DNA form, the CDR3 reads TGCAGCGCACGACTAGCGGGAGGTGGAGAGCAGTACTTC.